These 10 T cell receptor beta chains originate from one sample sequenced in a study of vaccination and CD4 T cells after COVID-19. Researchers used the Oncomine TCR Beta short-read assay to sequence DNA from cultured CD4+ T cells. A single record per CDR3 protein comes from TCRdb applying MiXCR to the PCR reads. The table has some 15,000 distinct CDR3 sequences, 75% to 80% seen once. The treatment was: approximately nine-day PBMC culture with coronavirus spike peptide pools or control peptides (ViraFEST assay). What these receptors recognize is not known. This sample comprised CD4+ T cells from blood, cultured in vitro, obtained after SARS-CoV-2 vaccination. The receptors were gathered from a human donor who received a COVID-19 vaccine.

The rearrangement links TRBV7-9 to TRBJ1-2; 8 positions agree with TRBD1. With V trimmed by 5 bases and J by 4 bases, 6 bases remained unmatched. This CDR3 region has 14 residues. Germline V gene lookup returns CDR1 SEHNR and CDR2 FQNEAQ (reference sequence). The CDR3 region is CASSPWDRTYGYTF. As DNA, the CDR3 is TGTGCCAGCAGCCCATGGGACAGGACCTATGGCTACACCTTC.

The genes are TRBV6-1 and TRBJ1-2; the match to TRBD1 covers 9 bases. This CDR3 has 14 amino acids. The germline V gene has CDR1 MNHNS and CDR2 SASEGT. V shed 10 bases and J 14 bases; nucleotides not matched to a gene: 20. The DNA for the CDR3 is TGTGCCATCAGCACCGGGACAGGGTCGGCAGTTGAAACCTTC. It encodes CAISTGTGSAVETF.

V usage is TRBV19 and J usage is TRBJ1-4, with no clear D. This CDR3 is built from 16 residues. V lost 3 bases, J lost 1 base, and 12 bases lay in between. In germline, CDR1 is LNHDA, CDR2 SQIVND (reference sequence). The CDR3: CASSILSGKTNEKLFF. The CDR3 nucleotides are TGTGCCAGTAGTATTCTGTCCGGGAAAACTAATGAAAAACTGTTTTTT.

The chain employs TRBV7-2 and TRBJ2-7, with 7 nucleotides matching TRBD1. The CDR3 covers 14 residues. Unmatched junction bases numbered 5, after V lost 3 bases and J lost 3 bases. The V gene's germline CDR1 is SGHTA and CDR2 FQGNSA. CDR3: CASSLRAGGYEQYF. CDR3 DNA sequence: TGTGCCAGCAGCTTGAGGGCAGGGGGCTACGAGCAGTACTTC.

The rearrangement links TRBV7-2 to TRBJ2-3; 7 nucleotides align to TRBD2. The CDR3 is 12 amino acids. Trimming at V came to 8 bases and at J to 6 bases, leaving 5 bases not matched to a gene. The germline V gene has CDR1 SGHTA and CDR2 FQGNSA. CDR3 loop: CASCPGGDTQYF. CDR3 coding DNA: TGTGCCAGCTGTCCCGGGGGGGATACGCAGTATTTT.

This clonotype has more than one count but fewer than ten. The V gene is TRBV3-1, the J gene TRBJ1-6, with 8 bases aligning to TRBD1. Germline values: CDR1 LGHDT, CDR2 YNNKEL (reference sequence). This CDR3 region has 18 residues. The J segment lost 0 bases and the V segment lost 4 bases, leaving 8 bases of the junction unmatched. The CDR3 DNA follows: TGTGCCAGCAGCCGGACACGGACAGGGAGCTCCTATAATTCACCCCTCCACTTT. Its translation is CASSRTRTGSSYNSPLHF. Variable domain in full (rest from reference TRBV3-1 and TRBJ1-6): DTAVSQTPKYLVTQMGNDKSIKCEQNLGHDTMYWYKQDSKKFLKIMFSYNNKELIINETVPNRFSPKSPDKAHLNLHINSLELGDSAVYFCASSRTRTGSSYNSPLHFGNGTRLTVT.

The chain carries TRBV7-9 and TRBJ1-5; the D is unclear. V gave up 5 bases and J gave up 9 bases, with 11 bases separating them. Germline loops: CDR1 SEHNR, CDR2 FQNEAQ (reference sequence). The CDR3 loop spans 12 amino acids. Here the CDR3 DNA reads TGTGCCAGCAGCGCGGACGGAGGGCCCCAGCATTTT. Translation gives CASSADGGPQHF.

The J gene is TRBJ1-6, the V gene TRBV15, with a weak D call TRBD1 (5 bases). From germline, CDR1 is LNHNV and CDR2 YYDKDF (reference sequence). CDR3 length: 20 amino acids. Deletions cut 3 bases from V and 5 bases from J, with 26 bases between. The CDR3 loop reads CATSSPRGSVSRANNSPLHF. The CDR3 region has the DNA TGTGCCACCAGCAGCCCAAGAGGGTCCGTTTCCAGGGCCAATAATTCACCCCTCCACTTT.

The J gene is TRBJ2-7, the V gene TRBV20-1, with TRBD2 identical over 9 bases. The CDR3 runs 15 residues. Trimming at V came to 2 bases and at J to 3 bases, leaving 8 bases not matched to a gene. CDR1 DFQATT and CDR2 SNEGSKA come from the germline V gene (reference sequence). CDR3 in amino acids: CSARSPSGGYYEQYF. As DNA, the CDR3 is TGCAGTGCTAGATCCCCCAGCGGGGGGTACTACGAGCAGTACTTC.

On this clonotype itself: The CDR3 does not end in the conserved phenylalanine or tryptophan, so this is likely a read error. The V call is TRBV6-1, the J call TRBJ2-7, with 7 positions matching TRBD1. The CDR3 extends over 14 amino acids. J gave up 0 bases and V 6 bases, and 5 bases lay outside the gene matches. The germline gives CDR1 MNHNS, CDR2 SASEGT. CDR3 bases: TGTGCCAGCAGGGGACAGCTGAGCTCCTACGAGCAGTACTCC. Translation: CASRGQLSSYEQYS.